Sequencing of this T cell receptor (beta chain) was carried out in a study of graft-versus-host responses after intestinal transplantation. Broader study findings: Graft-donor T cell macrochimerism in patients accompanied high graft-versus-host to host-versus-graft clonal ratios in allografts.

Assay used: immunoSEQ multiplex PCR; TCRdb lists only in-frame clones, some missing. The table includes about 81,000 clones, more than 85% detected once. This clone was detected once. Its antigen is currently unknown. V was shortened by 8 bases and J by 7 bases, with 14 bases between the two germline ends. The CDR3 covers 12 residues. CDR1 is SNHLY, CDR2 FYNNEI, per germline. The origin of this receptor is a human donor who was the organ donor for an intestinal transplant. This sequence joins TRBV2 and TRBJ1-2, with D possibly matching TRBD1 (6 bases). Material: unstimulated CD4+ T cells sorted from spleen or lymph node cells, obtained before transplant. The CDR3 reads CASGTGLVGYTF. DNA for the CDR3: TGTGCCAGCGGCACAGGGTTAGTTGGCTACACCTTC. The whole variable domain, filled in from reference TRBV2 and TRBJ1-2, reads EPEVTQTPSHQVTQMGQEVILRCVPISNHLYFYWYRQILGQKVEFLVSFYNNEISEKSEIFDDQFSVERPDGSNFTLKIRSTKLEDSAMYFCASGTGLVGYTFGSGTRLTVV.